This T cell receptor (beta chain) was retrieved from a study of CXCR3-negative and CXCR3-positive naive CD8 T cells. Study-wide results and limits: Relative to memory CD8+ cells, whose diversity was much lower, both naive subsets had comparably high diversity. Memory cells diverged, while naive CXCR3-positive and CXCR3-negative cells had similar TRBV-TRBJ usage. Greater hydrophobicity was found in TRB CDR3s of CXCR3-positive naive cells than of CXCR3-negative naive cells.

With regard to this clonotype: The target antigen is unknown.

Germline CDR1 reads SQVTM; CDR2 reads ANQGSEA. The CDR3 runs to 16 residues. With UMI labels, 5' RACE was used to prepare the TRB cDNA libraries. TCRdb reprocessed the 5' RACE reads; each CDR3 protein has one entry and no DNA is given. The ten most abundant clones cover less than 1.5% of a sample with about 6,800 distinct CDR3 sequences. What was sequenced was naive CXCR3+ CD8+ T cells from blood. Subset: CD45RO-CCR7+CD27+CD95- naive CD8+ T cells expressing CXCR3 (TNR3+). This sequence originates from a human donor in good health. Some clones in this sample may be carry-over from other donors' samples. The gene calls are TRBV29-1 and TRBJ1-3. The CDR3: CSVEEFSVGAGNTIYF.